This paragraph covers one T cell receptor beta chain sequence. These data belong to a study of blood T cell repertoires in COVID-19. Study-level information: Sources were T cells, B-cell-depleted T cells, or PBMCs; the material itself was cDNA or gDNA.

Here immunoSEQ multiplex PCR was the method, and the copy in TCRdb shows in-frame clones only, minus some. This table holds 200,000 to 250,000 clones, roughly 90% found once. Membership in each cohort depended on participant-reported clinical history. The sample was PBMCs or T cells enriched from blood (not recorded which). The sequence was collected from a woman under 40 who had recovered from COVID-19.

The CDR3 bases are TGTGCCAGCAGCCCGGGGACAGGATGGACTAATGAAAAACTGTTTTTT. As protein: CASSPGTGWTNEKLFF. This chain joins TRBV5-6 and TRBJ1-4; 8 bases line up with TRBD1. The CDR3 consists of 16 residues. After removal of 4 bases from V and 2 bases from J, the junction contained 7 bases not matched to a gene. Germline CDR1 reads SGHDT; CDR2 reads YYEEEE.